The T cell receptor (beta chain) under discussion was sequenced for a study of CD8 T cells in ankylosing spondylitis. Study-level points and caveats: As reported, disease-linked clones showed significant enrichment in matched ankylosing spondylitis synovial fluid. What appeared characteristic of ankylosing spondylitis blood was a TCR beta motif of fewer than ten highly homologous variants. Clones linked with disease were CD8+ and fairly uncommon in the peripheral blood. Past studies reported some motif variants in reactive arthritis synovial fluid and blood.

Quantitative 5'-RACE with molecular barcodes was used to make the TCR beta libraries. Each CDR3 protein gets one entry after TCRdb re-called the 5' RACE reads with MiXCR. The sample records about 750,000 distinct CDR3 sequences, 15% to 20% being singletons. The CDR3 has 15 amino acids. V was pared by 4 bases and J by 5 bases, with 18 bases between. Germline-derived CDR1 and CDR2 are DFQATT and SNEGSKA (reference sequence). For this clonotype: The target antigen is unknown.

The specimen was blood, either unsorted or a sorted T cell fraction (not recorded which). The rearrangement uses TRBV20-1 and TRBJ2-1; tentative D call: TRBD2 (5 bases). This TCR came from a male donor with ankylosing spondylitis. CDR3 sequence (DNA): TGCAGTGCTAAAAGCGGAGTTTCATCCCACAATGAGCAGTTCTTC. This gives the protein CSAKSGVSSHNEQFF.